This is a list of T cell receptor beta chains from one sample in a study of graft-versus-host responses after intestinal transplantation. The antigens these receptors bind are not known. TCRdb's copy holds only in-frame clones and misses some; the assay was immunoSEQ multiplex PCR. The profile shows 70,000 to 80,000 clones, 90% of them singletons. Sequenced here: unstimulated CD8+ T cells sorted from spleen or lymph node cells, sampled before intestinal transplant. These receptors all stem from a human donor who received an intestinal transplant. The CDR3 runs from the conserved cysteine through the conserved F or W. A D gene is named only where the DNA matches it firmly. The listing skips clone size in some rows; elsewhere it reads once, few, many or a size class.

CDR3aa: CASRDFSSYNEQFF
CDR3nt: TGTGCCAGCAGGGACTTTAGCTCCTACAATGAGCAGTTCTTC
d_gene: -
v_gene: TRBV27
abundance: -
j_gene: TRBJ2-1

CDR3aa: CASSSGTGGYEQYF
CDR3nt: TGTGCCAGCAGTTCAGGGACAGGGGGCTACGAGCAGTACTTC
d_gene: TRBD1
v_gene: TRBV27
abundance: -
j_gene: TRBJ2-7

CDR3aa: CASSPHDRDGYTF
CDR3nt: TGTGCCAGCAGCCCCCATGACCGGGATGGCTACACCTTC
d_gene: -
v_gene: TRBV7-9
abundance: -
j_gene: TRBJ1-2

CDR3aa: CASSLGHAVKYEQYF
CDR3nt: TGTGCCAGCAGCTTGGGACACGCTGTAAAATACGAGCAGTACTTC
d_gene: -
v_gene: TRBV11-2
abundance: once
j_gene: TRBJ2-7

CDR3aa: CASSLGGADGYTF
CDR3nt: TGTGCCAGCAGCTTAGGAGGGGCCGATGGCTACACCTTC
d_gene: -
v_gene: TRBV7-3
abundance: -
j_gene: TRBJ1-2

CDR3aa: CASSLYHGEAYTEAFF
CDR3nt: TGTGCCAGCAGCTTATATCATGGGGAGGCCTACACTGAAGCTTTCTTT
d_gene: -
v_gene: TRBV7-3
abundance: few
j_gene: TRBJ1-1

CDR3aa: CASSVVATTEAFF
CDR3nt: TGTGCCAGCAGCGTAGTGGCAACCACTGAAGCTTTCTTT
d_gene: -
v_gene: TRBV9
abundance: once
j_gene: TRBJ1-1

CDR3aa: CASSLGSSYEQYF
CDR3nt: TGTGCCAGCAGCTTAGGCAGCTCCTACGAGCAGTACTTC
d_gene: -
v_gene: TRBV13
abundance: -
j_gene: TRBJ2-7

CDR3aa: CASSWDSSYNSPLHF
CDR3nt: TGTGCCAGCAGTTGGGACAGCTCCTATAATTCACCCCTCCACTTT
d_gene: TRBD1
v_gene: TRBV27
abundance: -
j_gene: TRBJ1-6

CDR3aa: CASSLGSSGGSTGELFF
CDR3nt: TGTGCCAGCAGCTTGGGTTCTAGCGGGGGGTCCACCGGGGAGCTGTTTTTT
d_gene: TRBD2
v_gene: TRBV7-3
abundance: once
j_gene: TRBJ2-2

CDR3aa: CASSQEWQGYEQYF
CDR3nt: TGCGCCAGCAGCCAAGAATGGCAGGGCTACGAGCAGTACTTC
d_gene: -
v_gene: TRBV4-1
abundance: -
j_gene: TRBJ2-7

CDR3aa: CASSLGRNSYEQYF
CDR3nt: TGTGCCAGCAGCCTCGGGAGAAACTCCTACGAGCAGTACTTC
d_gene: -
v_gene: TRBV7-3
abundance: few
j_gene: TRBJ2-7

CDR3aa: CASSYSAGGYNQPQHF
CDR3nt: TGTGCCAGCAGTTACTCTGCAGGGGGCTACAATCAGCCCCAGCATTTT
d_gene: TRBD1
v_gene: TRBV6-5
abundance: -
j_gene: TRBJ1-5

CDR3aa: CASSYSNLGVEAFF
CDR3nt: TGTGCCAGCAGTTACTCGAATTTAGGGGTTGAAGCTTTCTTT
d_gene: -
v_gene: TRBV6-5
abundance: -
j_gene: TRBJ1-1

CDR3aa: CASRWGGRRADTQYF
CDR3nt: TGCGCCAGCCGTTGGGGGGGTCGGCGGGCAGATACGCAGTATTTT
d_gene: TRBD2
v_gene: TRBV5-1
abundance: -
j_gene: TRBJ2-3

CDR3aa: CASRSGISYEQYF
CDR3nt: TGTGCCAGCAGGTCCGGGATCTCCTACGAGCAGTACTTC
d_gene: -
v_gene: TRBV7-9
abundance: -
j_gene: TRBJ2-7

CDR3aa: CASRNRDRTGYTF
CDR3nt: TGTGCCAGCAGAAACAGGGACAGGACCGGCTACACCTTC
d_gene: TRBD1
v_gene: TRBV6-5
abundance: -
j_gene: TRBJ1-2

CDR3aa: CAISDPPTSSANVLTF
CDR3nt: TGTGCCATCAGTGACCCCCCCACTAGTTCGGCCAACGTCCTGACTTTC
d_gene: -
v_gene: TRBV10-3
abundance: -
j_gene: TRBJ2-6

CDR3aa: CASSQEASGGDEQFF
CDR3nt: TGTGCCAGCAGCCAAGAGGCTAGCGGGGGGGATGAGCAGTTCTTC
d_gene: TRBD2
v_gene: TRBV4-2
abundance: -
j_gene: TRBJ2-1

CDR3aa: CASSQVSGYSGYTF
CDR3nt: TGCGCCAGCAGCCAAGTTTCGGGGTATAGCGGCTACACCTTC
d_gene: -
v_gene: TRBV4-1
abundance: -
j_gene: TRBJ1-2

CDR3aa: CASSTHTGQDTNEQFF
CDR3nt: TGTGCCAGCAGCACCCACACGGGACAGGATACCAATGAGCAGTTCTTC
d_gene: TRBD1
v_gene: TRBV9
abundance: -
j_gene: TRBJ2-1

CDR3aa: CASSLVTGELFF
CDR3nt: TGTGCCAGCAGCTTAGTAACCGGGGAGCTGTTTTTT
d_gene: -
v_gene: TRBV7-8
abundance: -
j_gene: TRBJ2-2

CDR3aa: CASSQDGTGSEQYF
CDR3nt: TGTGCCAGCAGCCAAGACGGGACAGGGTCCGAGCAGTACTTC
d_gene: TRBD1
v_gene: TRBV14
abundance: -
j_gene: TRBJ2-7

CDR3aa: CASSSQDGGGSYEQYF
CDR3nt: TGCGCCAGCAGCTCTCAAGATGGCGGGGGCTCCTACGAGCAGTACTTC
d_gene: TRBD2
v_gene: TRBV4-1
abundance: -
j_gene: TRBJ2-7

CDR3aa: CASSIGQIEAFF
CDR3nt: TGTGCCAGTAGTATTGGCCAAATTGAAGCTTTCTTT
d_gene: -
v_gene: TRBV19
abundance: -
j_gene: TRBJ1-1

CDR3aa: CASSSVPTDTQYF
CDR3nt: TGTGCCAGCAGCTCGGTCCCCACAGATACGCAGTATTTT
d_gene: -
v_gene: TRBV9
abundance: -
j_gene: TRBJ2-3

CDR3aa: CASSIVRGETQYF
CDR3nt: TGTGCCAGTAGTATAGTCCGGGGAGAGACCCAGTACTTC
d_gene: -
v_gene: TRBV19
abundance: -
j_gene: TRBJ2-5

CDR3aa: CASSSGLAGGPDTQYF
CDR3nt: TGTGCCAGCAGTTCCGGACTAGCGGGGGGGCCAGATACGCAGTATTTT
d_gene: TRBD2
v_gene: TRBV6-6
abundance: -
j_gene: TRBJ2-3

CDR3aa: CASSSFPGQGSYEQYF
CDR3nt: TGTGCCAGCAGTTCCTTCCCGGGACAGGGTAGTTACGAGCAGTACTTC
d_gene: TRBD1
v_gene: TRBV27
abundance: -
j_gene: TRBJ2-7

CDR3aa: CASSLRLDRGPNQPQHF
CDR3nt: TGTGCCAGCAGCCTGAGACTCGACAGGGGACCTAATCAGCCCCAGCATTTT
d_gene: TRBD1
v_gene: TRBV25-1
abundance: -
j_gene: TRBJ1-5

CDR3aa: CASKVGGEATGELFF
CDR3nt: TGTGCCAGCAAGGTGGGCGGGGAAGCGACCGGGGAGCTGTTTTTT
d_gene: -
v_gene: TRBV2
abundance: -
j_gene: TRBJ2-2

CDR3aa: CASSQYRGMSSGNTIYF
CDR3nt: TGTGCCAGCAGCCAGTACAGGGGTATGTCGTCTGGAAACACCATATATTTT
d_gene: TRBD1
v_gene: TRBV5-4
abundance: -
j_gene: TRBJ1-3

CDR3aa: CASSPGTSGGGSYNEQFF
CDR3nt: TGTGCCAGCAGCCCCGGGACTAGCGGGGGGGGCTCCTACAATGAGCAGTTCTTC
d_gene: TRBD2
v_gene: TRBV4-2
abundance: -
j_gene: TRBJ2-1

CDR3aa: CASSSGNGNTIYF
CDR3nt: TGTGCCAGCAGCTCAGGGAATGGAAACACCATATATTTT
d_gene: -
v_gene: TRBV5-6
abundance: -
j_gene: TRBJ1-3

CDR3aa: CAISDVDRGSQPQHF
CDR3nt: TGTGCCATCAGTGATGTGGACAGGGGATCCCAGCCCCAGCATTTT
d_gene: TRBD1
v_gene: TRBV10-3
abundance: -
j_gene: TRBJ1-5

CDR3aa: CASPRLAGGTDTQYF
CDR3nt: TGCGCCAGCCCCAGGCTAGCGGGGGGCACAGATACGCAGTATTTT
d_gene: TRBD2
v_gene: TRBV5-1
abundance: -
j_gene: TRBJ2-3

CDR3aa: CASSLVTGEAFF
CDR3nt: TGTGCCAGCAGCTTAGTGACGGGTGAAGCTTTCTTT
d_gene: -
v_gene: TRBV11-1
abundance: -
j_gene: TRBJ1-1

CDR3aa: CASSLTGGTDSPLHF
CDR3nt: TGTGCCAGCAGCTTAACAGGGGGTACGGATTCACCCCTCCACTTT
d_gene: -
v_gene: TRBV7-3
abundance: few
j_gene: TRBJ1-6

CDR3aa: CASSLGLALQETQYF
CDR3nt: TGTGCCAGCAGCTTGGGGCTAGCACTCCAAGAGACCCAGTACTTC
d_gene: -
v_gene: TRBV5-6
abundance: -
j_gene: TRBJ2-5

CDR3aa: CASSSGWGGEAFF
CDR3nt: TGTGCCAGCAGTTCGGGCTGGGGCGGTGAAGCTTTCTTT
d_gene: -
v_gene: TRBV6-5
abundance: -
j_gene: TRBJ1-1

CDR3aa: CASSPGVDYGYTF
CDR3nt: TGTGCCAGTAGTCCAGGGGTGGACTATGGCTACACCTTC
d_gene: -
v_gene: TRBV19
abundance: -
j_gene: TRBJ1-2

CDR3aa: CASSYTVRGTEAFF
CDR3nt: TGTGCCAGCAGTTATACAGTAAGGGGCACTGAAGCTTTCTTT
d_gene: -
v_gene: TRBV6-5
abundance: -
j_gene: TRBJ1-1

CDR3aa: CASSPGPAGNTEAFF
CDR3nt: TGTGCCAGCAGCCCCGGGCCCGCGGGGAACACTGAAGCTTTCTTT
d_gene: -
v_gene: TRBV7-6
abundance: -
j_gene: TRBJ1-1

CDR3aa: CASRPWGGKGEKLFF
CDR3nt: TGTGCCAGCAGACCCTGGGGGGGGAAAGGGGAAAAACTGTTTTTT
d_gene: -
v_gene: TRBV6-1
abundance: -
j_gene: TRBJ1-4

CDR3aa: CAISETGQDYGYTF
CDR3nt: TGTGCCATCAGTGAAACCGGACAGGACTATGGCTACACCTTC
d_gene: TRBD1
v_gene: TRBV10-3
abundance: once
j_gene: TRBJ1-2

CDR3aa: CASSLLDRTSGDEQYF
CDR3nt: TGTGCCAGCAGCTTATTGGACCGGACTAGCGGGGACGAGCAGTACTTC
d_gene: TRBD2
v_gene: TRBV7-6
abundance: -
j_gene: TRBJ2-7

CDR3aa: CASSLDTGQETQYF
CDR3nt: TGTGCCAGCAGCTTGGATACAGGACAAGAGACCCAGTACTTC
d_gene: -
v_gene: TRBV5-4
abundance: -
j_gene: TRBJ2-5

CDR3aa: CASSLEGGGGTEAFF
CDR3nt: TGTGCCAGCAGCTTGGAAGGGGGAGGGGGCACTGAAGCTTTCTTT
d_gene: -
v_gene: TRBV5-4
abundance: -
j_gene: TRBJ1-1

CDR3aa: CASSQDEGDGPRSPLHF
CDR3nt: TGCGCCAGCAGCCAAGATGAGGGGGACGGCCCCAGATCACCCCTCCACTTT
d_gene: -
v_gene: TRBV4-1
abundance: -
j_gene: TRBJ1-6

CDR3aa: CASSDRDRDTEAFF
CDR3nt: TGTGCCAGCAGTGACCGGGACAGGGACACTGAAGCTTTCTTT
d_gene: TRBD1
v_gene: TRBV25-1
abundance: -
j_gene: TRBJ1-1

CDR3aa: CASSPAGSFLGQYF
CDR3nt: TGTGCCAGCAGCCCGGCGGGCTCATTCTTGGGGCAGTACTTC
d_gene: -
v_gene: TRBV6-5
abundance: -
j_gene: TRBJ2-7

CDR3aa: CASRLHTGKETEAFF
CDR3nt: TGTGCCAGCAGACTCCATACAGGGAAGGAGACTGAAGCTTTCTTT
d_gene: -
v_gene: TRBV6-5
abundance: -
j_gene: TRBJ1-1

CDR3aa: CASSWPPGTGELFF
CDR3nt: TGTGCCAGCAGCTGGCCCCCTGGCACCGGGGAGCTGTTTTTT
d_gene: -
v_gene: TRBV5-6
abundance: -
j_gene: TRBJ2-2

CDR3aa: CASTQGGGPRGYEQYF
CDR3nt: TGTGCCAGTACCCAAGGGGGGGGACCGAGGGGCTACGAGCAGTACTTC
d_gene: -
v_gene: TRBV19
abundance: -
j_gene: TRBJ2-7

CDR3aa: CASSPGTGVGSPLHF
CDR3nt: TGTGCCAGCAGCCCGGGGACAGGGGTTGGTTCACCCCTCCACTTT
d_gene: TRBD1
v_gene: TRBV9
abundance: -
j_gene: TRBJ1-6

CDR3aa: CASSVGSGVVLGYTF
CDR3nt: TGTGCCAGCAGCGTTGGGTCAGGGGTAGTGCTTGGCTACACCTTC
d_gene: -
v_gene: TRBV5-6
abundance: -
j_gene: TRBJ1-2

CDR3aa: CASSPPDYGYTF
CDR3nt: TGTGCCAGCAGCCCGCCGGACTATGGCTACACCTTC
d_gene: -
v_gene: TRBV7-8
abundance: -
j_gene: TRBJ1-2

CDR3aa: CASSLGVGLEKLFF
CDR3nt: TGTGCCAGCAGCTTGGGGGTGGGCTTGGAAAAACTGTTTTTT
d_gene: -
v_gene: TRBV5-8
abundance: -
j_gene: TRBJ1-4

CDR3aa: CASSLSLAVYNEQFF
CDR3nt: TGTGCCAGCAGCTTAAGTCTAGCGGTGTACAATGAGCAGTTCTTC
d_gene: TRBD2
v_gene: TRBV7-3
abundance: -
j_gene: TRBJ2-1

CDR3aa: CASCLGQGSGQETQYF
CDR3nt: TGTGCCAGCTGTTTGGGGCAGGGTTCCGGGCAAGAGACCCAGTACTTC
d_gene: -
v_gene: TRBV7-6
abundance: -
j_gene: TRBJ2-5